This TCR beta chain was captured by sequencing in a study of T cell responses to AZD1222 COVID-19 vaccine. Background on the study: Both about-4-week and about-12-week second-dose recipients were combined. Study results and caveats: Across the whole spike, CD4 TCRs peaked at regions 160-218 and 743-854. Two AZD1222 doses significantly raised spike-specific TCR breadth and depth over controls. Targeting of unmutated variant regions was reportedly seen in nearly half of spike-specific TCRs.

The table came from immunoSEQ multiplex PCR; TCRdb's copy has only in-frame clones and leaves some out. The sample records around 150,000 clones, over 90% being singletons. Concerning this clone itself: Its antigen is currently unknown.

The V and J ends lost 6 bases and 8 bases respectively, with 13 bases between them. This CDR3 is 12 amino acids long. Germline values: CDR1 SEHNR, CDR2 FQNEAQ (reference sequence). The sample consisted of peripheral blood, taken on day 0 of AZD1222 vaccination. This clonotype originated in an adult in good health. The chain couples TRBV7-9 to TRBJ1-2, with D hard to call. This CDR3 reads CASSLWGAGYTF. In nucleotides, the CDR3 is TGTGCCAGCAGTCTTTGGGGTGCAGGCTACACCTTC.